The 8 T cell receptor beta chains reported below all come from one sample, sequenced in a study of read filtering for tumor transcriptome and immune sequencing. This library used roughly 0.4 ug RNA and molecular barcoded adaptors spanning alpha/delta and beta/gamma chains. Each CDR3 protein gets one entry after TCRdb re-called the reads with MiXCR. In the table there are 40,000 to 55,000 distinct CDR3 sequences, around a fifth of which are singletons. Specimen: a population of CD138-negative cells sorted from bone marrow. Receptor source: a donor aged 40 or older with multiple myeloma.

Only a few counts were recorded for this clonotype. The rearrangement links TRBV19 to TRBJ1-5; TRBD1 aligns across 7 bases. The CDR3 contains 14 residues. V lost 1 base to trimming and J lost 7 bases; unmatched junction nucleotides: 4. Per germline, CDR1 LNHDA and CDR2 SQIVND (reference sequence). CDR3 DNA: TGTGCCAGTAGTATAGCGGCAGGGGGACAGCCCCAGCATTTT. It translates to CASSIAAGGQPQHF.

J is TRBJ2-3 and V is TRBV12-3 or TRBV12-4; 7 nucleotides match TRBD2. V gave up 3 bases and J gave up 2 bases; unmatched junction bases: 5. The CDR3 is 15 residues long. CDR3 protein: CASSLGLKFTDTQYF. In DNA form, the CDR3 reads TGTGCCAGCAGTTTGGGACTAAAGTTCACAGATACGCAGTATTTT.

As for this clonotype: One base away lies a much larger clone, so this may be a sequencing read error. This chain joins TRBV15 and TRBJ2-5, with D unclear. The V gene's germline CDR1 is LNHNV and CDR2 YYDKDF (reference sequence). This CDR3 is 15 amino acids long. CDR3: CVTSRDGSRAETQYF. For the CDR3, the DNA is TGTGTCACCAGCAGAGATGGAAGTCGCGCGGAGACCCAGTACTTC.

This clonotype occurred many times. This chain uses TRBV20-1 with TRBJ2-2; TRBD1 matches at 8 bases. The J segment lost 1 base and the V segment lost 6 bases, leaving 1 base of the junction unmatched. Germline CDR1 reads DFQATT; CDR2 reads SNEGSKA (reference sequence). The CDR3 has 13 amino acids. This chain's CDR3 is CSARGRNTGELFF. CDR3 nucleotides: TGCAGTGCCAGGGGGCGGAACACCGGGGAGCTGTTTTTT.

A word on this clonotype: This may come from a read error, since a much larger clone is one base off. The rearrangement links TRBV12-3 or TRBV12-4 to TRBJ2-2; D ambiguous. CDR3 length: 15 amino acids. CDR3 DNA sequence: TGTGCCAGCAGTGGGTCTAGATCGAACATCGGGGAGCTGTTTTTT. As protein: CASSGSRSNIGELFF.

This chain's CDR3 is CASSRPPESRRDEQFF. Here the CDR3 DNA reads TGTGCCAGCAGTCGTCCTCCGGAGAGCCGCAGGGATGAGCAGTTCTTC. V and J are TRBV28 and TRBJ2-1; TRBD1 might be the D (5 bases). The CDR3 consists of 16 residues. With 5 bases removed from V and 8 bases from J, the gap between germline ends came to 22 bases. The V gene's germline CDR1 is MDHEN and CDR2 SYDVKM.

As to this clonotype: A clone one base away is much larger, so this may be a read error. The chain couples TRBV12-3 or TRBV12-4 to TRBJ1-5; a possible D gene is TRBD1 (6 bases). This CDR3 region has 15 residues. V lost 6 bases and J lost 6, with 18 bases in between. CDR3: CASSTVEGGSQPQHF. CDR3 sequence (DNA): TGTGCCAGCAGCACCGTCGAGGGGGGCAGTCAGCCCCAGCATTTT.

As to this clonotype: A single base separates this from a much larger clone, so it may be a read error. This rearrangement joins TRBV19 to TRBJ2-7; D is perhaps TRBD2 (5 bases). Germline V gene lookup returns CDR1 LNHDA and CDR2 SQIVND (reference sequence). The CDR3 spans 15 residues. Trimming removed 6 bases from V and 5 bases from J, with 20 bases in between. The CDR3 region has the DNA TGTGCCAGTAGCGTCGGATCCCTAGCCCCTCACGAGCAGTACTTC. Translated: CASSVGSLAPHEQYF.